Sequencing of this T cell receptor beta chain was carried out in a study of control samples from healthy donors and cancer patients. Clones were sequenced by immunoSEQ multiplex PCR, and TCRdb holds only the in-frame ones, with some missing. The sample gives around 100,000 clones, approximately 90% of which show up once; about 18% is in the top ten. Sample: PBMCs. This clonotype was sampled from a man aged 55 to 70 with lung cancer.

CDR3 region: CASSLWTGVTDGYTF. In nucleotides, the CDR3 is TGTGCCAGCAGCTTGTGGACAGGGGTAACAGATGGCTACACCTTC. The chain carries TRBV5-4 and TRBJ1-2; 9 nucleotides line up with TRBD1. Per germline, CDR1 SGHNT and CDR2 YYREEE (reference sequence). V gave up 1 base and J gave up 6 bases; unmatched junction bases: 7. The CDR3 contains 15 residues.